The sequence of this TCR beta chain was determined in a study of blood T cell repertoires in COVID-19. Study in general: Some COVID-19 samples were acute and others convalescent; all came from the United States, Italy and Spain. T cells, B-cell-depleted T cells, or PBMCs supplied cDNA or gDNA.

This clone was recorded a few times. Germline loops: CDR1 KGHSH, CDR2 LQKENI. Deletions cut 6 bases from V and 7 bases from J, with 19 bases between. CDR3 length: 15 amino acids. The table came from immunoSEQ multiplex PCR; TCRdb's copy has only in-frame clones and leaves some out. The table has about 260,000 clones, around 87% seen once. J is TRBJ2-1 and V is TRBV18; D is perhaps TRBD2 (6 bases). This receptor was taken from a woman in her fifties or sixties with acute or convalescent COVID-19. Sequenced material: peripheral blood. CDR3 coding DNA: TGTGCCAGCTCCCGGGACTCCCATGGGTATAATGAGCAGTTCTTC. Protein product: CASSRDSHGYNEQFF. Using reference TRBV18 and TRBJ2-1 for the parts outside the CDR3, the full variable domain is NAGVMQNPRHLVRRRGQEARLRCSPMKGHSHVYWYRQLPEEGLKFMVYLQKENIIDESGMPKERFSAEFPKEGPSILRIQQVVRGDSAAYFCASSRDSHGYNEQFFGPGTRLTVL.